Below are 8 T cell receptor beta chains sequenced from a single sample in a study of T cell changes during pregnancy in multiple sclerosis. The assay was immunoSEQ multiplex PCR, and TCRdb's table has in-frame clones only and misses some. The sample holds approximately 49,000 clones, over 80% seen once. The sequences come from CD4+ T cells from peripheral blood mononuclear cells, collected in the second trimester of pregnancy. The source of these receptors is a female donor in good health, enrolled as a control in a pregnancy study.

This clone was seen a few times. The gene calls are TRBV5-5 and TRBJ1-1, with D perhaps TRBD1 (6 bases). Trimming removed 4 bases from V and 4 bases from J, with 14 bases in between. The germline CDR1 and CDR2 sequences are SGHKS and YYEKEE (reference sequence). This CDR3 is 14 amino acids long. CDR3 coding DNA: TGTGCCAGCAGCAGGGGAGTGGGGGCCACTGAAGCTTTCTTT. This codes for CASSRGVGATEAFF.

V is TRBV7-9 and J is TRBJ2-7; 10 bases match TRBD1. The trim removed 6 bases at V and 4 bases at J, leaving 6 bases unmatched. This CDR3 region has 14 residues. In germline, CDR1 is SEHNR, CDR2 FQNEAQ (reference sequence). In nucleotides, the CDR3 is TGTGCCAGCAGATCCGGGACAGGGGATTACGAGCAGTACTTC. Residues: CASRSGTGDYEQYF.

This sequence joins TRBV6-1 and TRBJ2-1; a possible D gene is TRBD1 (6 bases). The CDR3 consists of 14 residues. The V gene's germline CDR1 is MNHNS and CDR2 SASEGT. V lost 6 bases, J lost 1 base, and 10 bases lay in between. As DNA, the CDR3 is TGTGCCAGCAGAGGACAGTCTTCCTACAATGAGCAGTTCTTC. As protein: CASRGQSSYNEQFF.

The chain recombines TRBV29-1 with TRBJ2-3; D gene unclear. CDR3 length equals 12 residues. V lost 7 bases and J lost 4, with 12 bases in between. Germline V gene data show CDR1 as SQVTM and CDR2 as ANQGSEA. CDR3 nucleotide sequence: TGCAGCGCGGCCCCCGGGTCAGATACGCAGTATTTT. Residues: CSAAPGSDTQYF.

CDR3 DNA sequence: TGTGCCAGCAGCCGCGGGCAGAAAGAGTACTTC. As protein: CASSRGQKEYF. V gene TRBV7-9 combines with J gene TRBJ2-7, with D maybe TRBD2 (5 bases). The CDR3 length is 11 residues. Trimming shortened V by 5 bases and J by 11 bases, and 13 bases separated the two germline ends. CDR1 SEHNR and CDR2 FQNEAQ come from the germline V gene (reference sequence). Full variable domain (rest looked up from reference TRBV7-9 and TRBJ2-7): DTGVSQNPRHKITKRGQNVTFRCDPISEHNRLYWYRQTLGQGPEFLTYFQNEAQLEKSRLLSDRFSAERPKGSFSTLEIQRTEQGDSAMYLCASSRGQKEYFGPGTRLTVT.

The chain combines TRBV11-2 with TRBJ2-3; D is uncertain. The CDR3 has 17 residues. Trimming pared 1 base from V and 6 bases from J, leaving 20 bases between. CDR1 is SGHAT and CDR2 is FQNNGV in the germline V gene. The CDR3 DNA is TGTGCCAGCAGCTTAGTTTTTTCCCCCAGAGGTGGGGATACGCAGTATTTT. Protein product: CASSLVFSPRGGDTQYF.

The chain combines TRBV28 with TRBJ1-1; weak D call: TRBD1 (6 bases). This CDR3 region has 17 residues. Germline V gene lookup returns CDR1 MDHEN and CDR2 SYDVKM. V was clipped by 4 bases and J by 0 bases, with 18 bases between them. CDR3 nucleotide sequence: TGTGCCAGCAGTTCTCCGAAGGGGGGGATACTGAACACTGAAGCTTTCTTT. Protein product: CASSSPKGGILNTEAFF.

Only a few counts were recorded for this clone. V gene TRBV5-1 combines with J gene TRBJ2-7, with 12 bases aligning to TRBD2. Trimming cost V 4 bases and J 6 bases; bases outside gene matches: 8. CDR1 and CDR2 (germline): SGHRS, YFSETQ. The CDR3 covers 15 residues. The CDR3 DNA reads TGCGCCAGCAGCCCCCTAAGACTAGCGGGAGTCGAGCAGTACTTC. Translated, it gives CASSPLRLAGVEQYF.